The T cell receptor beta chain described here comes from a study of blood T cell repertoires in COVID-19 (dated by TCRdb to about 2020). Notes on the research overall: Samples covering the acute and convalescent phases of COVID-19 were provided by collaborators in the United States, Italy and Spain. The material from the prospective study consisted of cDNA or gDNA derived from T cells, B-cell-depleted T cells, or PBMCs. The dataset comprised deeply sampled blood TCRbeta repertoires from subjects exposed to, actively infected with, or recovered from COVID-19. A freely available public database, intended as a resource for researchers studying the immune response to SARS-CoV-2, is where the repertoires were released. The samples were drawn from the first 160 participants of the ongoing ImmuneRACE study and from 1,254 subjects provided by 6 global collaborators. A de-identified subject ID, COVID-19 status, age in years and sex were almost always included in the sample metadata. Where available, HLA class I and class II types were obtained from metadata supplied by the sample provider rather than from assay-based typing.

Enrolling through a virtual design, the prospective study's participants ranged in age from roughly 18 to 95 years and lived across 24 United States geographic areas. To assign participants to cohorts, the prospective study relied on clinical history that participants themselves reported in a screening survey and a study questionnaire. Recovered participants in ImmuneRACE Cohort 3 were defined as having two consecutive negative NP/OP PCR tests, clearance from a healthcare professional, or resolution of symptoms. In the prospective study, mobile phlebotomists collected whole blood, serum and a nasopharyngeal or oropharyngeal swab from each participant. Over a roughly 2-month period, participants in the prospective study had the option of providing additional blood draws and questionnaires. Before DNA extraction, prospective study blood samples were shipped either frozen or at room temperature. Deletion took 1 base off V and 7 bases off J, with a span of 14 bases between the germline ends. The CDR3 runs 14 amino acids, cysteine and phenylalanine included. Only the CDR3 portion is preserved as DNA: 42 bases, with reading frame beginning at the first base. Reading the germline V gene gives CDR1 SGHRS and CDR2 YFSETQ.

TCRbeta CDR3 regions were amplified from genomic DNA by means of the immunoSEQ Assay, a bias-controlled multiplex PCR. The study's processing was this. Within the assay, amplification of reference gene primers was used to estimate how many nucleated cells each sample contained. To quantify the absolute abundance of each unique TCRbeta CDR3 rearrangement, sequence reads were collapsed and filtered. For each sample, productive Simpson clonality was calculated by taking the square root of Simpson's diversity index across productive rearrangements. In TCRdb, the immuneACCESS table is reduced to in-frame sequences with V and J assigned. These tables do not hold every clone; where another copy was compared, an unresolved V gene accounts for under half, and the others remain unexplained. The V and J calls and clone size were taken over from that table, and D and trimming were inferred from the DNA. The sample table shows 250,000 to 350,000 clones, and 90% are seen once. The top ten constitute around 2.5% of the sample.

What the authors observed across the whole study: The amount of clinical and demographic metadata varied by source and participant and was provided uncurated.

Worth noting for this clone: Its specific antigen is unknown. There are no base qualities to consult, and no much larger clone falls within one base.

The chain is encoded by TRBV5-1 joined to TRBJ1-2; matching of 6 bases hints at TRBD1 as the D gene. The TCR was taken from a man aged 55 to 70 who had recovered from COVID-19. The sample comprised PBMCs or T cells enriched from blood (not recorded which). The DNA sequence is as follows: TGCGCCAGCAGCTTGCCACAAGGGGGAGTTGGCTACACCTTC. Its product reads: CASSLPQGGVGYTF.